These 2 T cell receptor beta chains originate from one sample sequenced in a study of blood T cell repertoires in COVID-19. Produced via immunoSEQ multiplex PCR; TCRdb's table is partial and in-frame only. The sample holds 270,000 or so clones; approximately 88% are singletons and the top ten take over 1.1%. The sample taken for sequencing was peripheral blood. These receptors were taken from a human donor with COVID-19, enrolled during active disease. The donor label of this sample is uncertain.

This clone was seen only once. CDR3 sequence: CAWSNTGTRFYHEQYF. The CDR3 DNA follows: TGTGCCTGGAGTAACACCGGGACACGGTTTTACCACGAGCAGTACTTC. The V and J genes are TRBV30 and TRBJ2-7; D possibly corresponds to TRBD1 (6 bases). The V and J ends lost 2 bases and 5 bases respectively, with 22 bases between them. CDR1 GTSNPN and CDR2 SVGIG come from the germline V gene (reference sequence). The CDR3 spans 16 residues.

This clone showed up just once. The chain is built from TRBV7-2 and TRBJ2-7; 10 nucleotides agree with TRBD2. Germline CDR1 and CDR2: SGHTA and FQGNSA. With V trimmed by 4 bases and J by 3 bases, 9 bases remained unmatched. The CDR3 is made up of 16 amino acids. This CDR3 reads CASSSFTRTSGYEQYF. The CDR3 nucleotides read TGTGCCAGCAGCTCTTTCACTCGGACTAGCGGCTACGAGCAGTACTTC.